This T cell receptor beta chain was profiled in a study of blood T cell repertoires in COVID-19. The study drew participants aged about 18 to 89 years from some 25 US areas. In the 2 weeks before study entry, exposed participants met a COVID-19 case, which was PCR-confirmed or clinician-diagnosed. This CDR3 is 15 amino acids long. In the original analysis: Amplification of reference gene primers provided the estimated nucleated cell counts. Assay used: immunoSEQ multiplex PCR; TCRdb lists only in-frame clones, some missing. Clone size and V and J calls were adopted from that table, with D and trimming inferred from the DNA. Of roughly 400,000 clones in the sample, roughly 88% were seen once.

Sequencing used PBMCs or T cells enriched from blood (not recorded which). This receptor was taken from a woman between 18 and 29 years old who had been exposed to COVID-19. The chain recombines TRBV12-2 with TRBJ2-5; the table's D gene call, TRBD1, was not cross checked with the DNA. TRBV12-2 is termed a pseudogene. CDR3 DNA: TGTGCAAGTCGCCTCCGCACGACACCACGGGAGACCCAGTACTTC. It yields the protein CASRLRTTPRETQYF.